Shown below are 30 T cell receptor beta chains from a single sample sequenced in a study of cytomegalovirus exposure and HLA in healthy donors. In the PCR, 60 Vbeta and 13 Jbeta primers were used. Assay: immunoSEQ multiplex PCR; the TCRdb copy retains only in-frame clones and omits some. The top ten clones hold about 4.4% of a sample with 95,000 to 150,000 clones, 74% of them seen once. Sequencing used PBMCs. The receptor source for this set is a woman aged 50 to 60 in good health and CMV-seropositive.

The V call is TRBV4-1, the J call TRBJ2-7; D is possibly TRBD1 (6 bases). This CDR3 is built from 16 residues. V lost 0 bases, J lost 1 base, and 13 bases lay in between. Germline V gene lookup returns CDR1 MGHRA and CDR2 YSYEKL. This chain's CDR3 is CASSQDRTAYSYEQYF. The CDR3, as DNA: TGCGCCAGCAGCCAAGATAGGACAGCCTATTCCTACGAGCAGTACTTC.

V is TRBV5-6 and J is TRBJ1-6; D may be TRBD1 (5 bases). The V end was cut by 4 bases, the J end by 0 bases, with 20 bases between. This CDR3 contains 19 residues. The germline V gene has CDR1 SGHDT and CDR2 YYEEEE. This CDR3 reads CASSNRFQGQGSYNSPLHF. The CDR3, as DNA: TGTGCCAGCAGCAACAGGTTCCAGGGTCAGGGCTCCTATAATTCACCCCTCCACTTT. The variable domain in full, with the rest retrieved from reference TRBV5-6 and TRBJ1-6, is DAGVTQSPTHLIKTRGQQVTLRCSPKSGHDTVSWYQQALGQGPQFIFQYYEEEERQRGNFPDRFSGHQFPNYSSELNVNALLLGDSALYLCASSNRFQGQGSYNSPLHFGNGTRLTVT.

This chain links TRBV5-1 with TRBJ1-4; D may be TRBD1 (6 bases). The CDR3 extends over 16 amino acids. Between the trimmed V and J ends, which lost 4 bases and 3 bases, there was a span of 16 bases. Germline-derived CDR1 and CDR2 are SGHRS and YFSETQ. The CDR3 DNA reads as TGCGCCAGCAGCCTAATATCACAGGGACCTAATGAAAAACTGTTTTTT. Translating gives CASSLISQGPNEKLFF.

The chain carries TRBV4-1 and TRBJ1-5; perhaps TRBD1 as D (5 bases). This CDR3 contains 15 residues. Germline V lookup: CDR1 MGHRA, CDR2 YSYEKL. V was trimmed by 1 base and J by 1 base, leaving 8 bases between them. The CDR3 DNA reads TGCGCCAGCAGCCAAGGGCAGGGCAGCAATCAGCCCCAGCATTTT. This codes for CASSQGQGSNQPQHF.

The chain uses TRBV19 and TRBJ2-7; 11 bases agree with TRBD1. V lost 5 bases and J lost 2; bases outside the gene matches: 5. The CDR3 has 15 amino acids. Germline V gene lookup returns CDR1 LNHDA and CDR2 SQIVND (reference sequence). The CDR3 bases are TGTGCCAGTAGTTCGCCGGGACAGGGGGCCTACGAGCAGTACTTC. It codes for CASSSPGQGAYEQYF.

Only one count was recorded for this clone. This sequence joins TRBV5-1 and TRBJ2-4; the D gene is possibly TRBD2 (7 bases). The V end was cut by 1 base, the J end by 5 bases, with 10 bases between. CDR1 and CDR2 from the germline V gene are SGHRS and YFSETQ. The CDR3 has 14 amino acids. CDR3 amino acids: CASSLWGGQNIQYF. DNA for the CDR3: TGCGCCAGCAGCTTGTGGGGGGGCCAAAACATTCAGTACTTC. Filled out from reference TRBV5-1 and TRBJ2-4, the complete variable domain reads KAGVTQTPRYLIKTRGQQVTLSCSPISGHRSVSWYQQTPGQGLQFLFEYFSETQRNKGNFPGRFSGRQFSNSRSEMNVSTLELGDSALYLCASSLWGGQNIQYFGAGTRLSVL.

This sequence joins TRBV5-6 and TRBJ1-4; D unresolved. The CDR3 loop spans 15 amino acids. The V and J ends lost 4 bases and 5 bases respectively, with 15 bases between them. Germline assignment: CDR1 SGHDT and CDR2 YYEEEE. Written as DNA, the CDR3 is TGTGCCAGCAGCAGACATGGGCGGGAGAATGAAAAACTGTTTTTT. This sequence encodes CASSRHGRENEKLFF.

This clone was seen once. This chain links TRBV4-3 with TRBJ1-6; 7 nucleotides line up with TRBD1. Trimming cost V 4 bases and J 9 bases; bases outside gene matches: 18. CDR1 and CDR2 (germline): LGHNA, YSLEER. The CDR3 has 18 amino acids. CDR3 DNA: TGCGCCAGCAGCCCCCGACAGGGACCCTATCTTATCCCTTCACCCCTCCACTTT. Amino acids: CASSPRQGPYLIPSPLHF.

The gene calls are TRBV21-1 and TRBJ2-5; the tabulated D call, TRBD2, remains unverified against the DNA. TRBV21-1 is a pseudogene segment. The CDR3 contains 15 residues. CDR3 coding DNA: TGTGCCAGCAGCAAAAGTAGATGGCGGGGGAAGACCCAGTACTTC. This translates into CASSKSRWRGKTQYF.

The V call is TRBV5-4, the J call TRBJ2-1; 7 nucleotides agree with TRBD2. The germline gives CDR1 SGHNT, CDR2 YYREEE (reference sequence). V lost 4 bases to trimming and J lost 9 bases; unmatched junction nucleotides: 13. The CDR3 consists of 15 residues. The DNA for the CDR3 is TGTGCCAGCAGCATGCTAGCGGTGGTGGGGGGTGAGCAGTTCTTC. Its translation: CASSMLAVVGGEQFF.

The chain links TRBV5-4 to TRBJ1-6; D perhaps matches TRBD1 (6 bases). CDR1 is SGHNT and CDR2 is YYREEE in the germline V gene (reference sequence). Trimming took off 4 bases at V and 5 bases at J, with 10 bases between the two ends. The CDR3 has 14 residues. Here the CDR3 DNA reads TGTGCCAGCAGCCTCCGGGACAATAATTCACCCCTCCACTTT. It encodes CASSLRDNNSPLHF.

The chain joins TRBV4-3 to TRBJ1-2; 7 nucleotides agree with TRBD1. The CDR3 consists of 16 residues. The ends lost 4 bases at V and 3 bases at J; junction bases unmatched: 11. Per germline, CDR1 LGHNA and CDR2 YSLEER. The chain's CDR3 is CASSRSGGTADYGYTF. CDR3 DNA: TGCGCCAGCAGCCGCAGTGGGGGGACAGCGGACTATGGCTACACCTTC.

V usage is TRBV4-3 and J usage is TRBJ2-1; D perhaps matches TRBD2 (5 bases). The germline V gene has CDR1 LGHNA and CDR2 YSLEER. V lost 0 bases, J lost 3 bases, and 12 bases lay in between. The CDR3 is 16 residues long. CDR3 protein: CASSQDMGAGYNEQFF. In nucleotides, the CDR3 is TGCGCCAGCAGCCAAGATATGGGTGCGGGCTACAATGAGCAGTTCTTC.

This clone was seen only a few times. The chain recombines TRBV5-1 with TRBJ1-4, with D possibly being TRBD1 (5 bases). This CDR3 contains 15 residues. V lost 4 bases to trimming and J lost 2 bases, with 12 bases between them. Germline CDR1 is SGHRS and CDR2 is YFSETQ. CDR3 DNA: TGCGCCAGCAGCAACCTGGGGCGGACTAATGAAAAACTGTTTTTT. Residues: CASSNLGRTNEKLFF.

The chain links TRBV5-6 to TRBJ2-5, with D uncertain. The V and J ends lost 1 base and 3 bases respectively, with 7 bases between them. This CDR3 is built from 13 residues. Per the germline V gene, CDR1 is SGHDT and CDR2 is YYEEEE. The CDR3, as DNA: TGTGCCAGCAGCTTGATGTCAGAAGAGACCCAGTACTTC. Translation: CASSLMSEETQYF. Supplemented by reference TRBV5-6 and TRBJ2-5, the full variable domain reads DAGVTQSPTHLIKTRGQQVTLRCSPKSGHDTVSWYQQALGQGPQFIFQYYEEEERQRGNFPDRFSGHQFPNYSSELNVNALLLGDSALYLCASSLMSEETQYFGPGTRLLVL.

The rearrangement links TRBV9 to TRBJ2-3, with a tentative D call TRBD2 (6 bases). CDR3 length equals 15 residues. V lost 2 bases to trimming and J lost 4 bases, with 14 bases between them. Germline V gene lookup returns CDR1 SGDLS and CDR2 YYNGEE. CDR3 nucleotide sequence: TGTGCCAGCAGCGTGGACTACTCTGGGGCAGATACGCAGTATTTT. Protein sequence: CASSVDYSGADTQYF.

The V call is TRBV10-1, the J call TRBJ2-3, with a weak D call TRBD1 (6 bases). The CDR3 has 17 residues. The germline V gene encodes CDR1 WNHNN and CDR2 SYGVQD (reference sequence). V lost 2 bases and J lost 5, with 20 bases in between. CDR3 amino acids: CASSEPRGAPGEDTQYF. As DNA, the CDR3 is TGCGCCAGCAGTGAGCCCCGGGGAGCGCCAGGGGAAGATACGCAGTATTTT.

The chain recombines TRBV7-9 with TRBJ2-4; D remains ambiguous. The CDR3 extends over 15 amino acids. V gave up 5 bases and J gave up 0 bases, with 11 bases separating them. From germline, CDR1 is SEHNR and CDR2 FQNEAQ (reference sequence). The CDR3 sequence: CASSPMTGAKNIQYF. The CDR3 DNA follows: TGTGCCAGCAGCCCCATGACGGGAGCCAAAAACATTCAGTACTTC.

The gene calls are TRBV28 and TRBJ1-1; no firm D call. CDR3 length equals 10 residues. Trimming took 8 bases from V and 5 from J, leaving 6 bases between them. Germline V gene lookup returns CDR1 MDHEN and CDR2 SYDVKM. The DNA of the CDR3 is TGTGCCAGCTCCCAAACTGAAGCTTTCTTT. This translates into CASSQTEAFF.

A few counts support this clone. The J gene is TRBJ2-5, the V gene TRBV10-2, with D tentatively TRBD2 (6 bases). The length of the CDR3 is 12 residues. V lost 4 bases and J lost 6, with 9 bases in between. In germline, CDR1 is WSHSY, CDR2 SAAADI. Here the CDR3 DNA reads TGCGCCAGCAGTGTCGCGGGAAAGACCCAGTACTTC. Residues: CASSVAGKTQYF.

V is TRBV27 and J is TRBJ2-1, with D possibly TRBD2 on 5 matching bases. The CDR3 totals 12 residues. Germline assignment: CDR1 MNHEY and CDR2 SMNVEV (reference sequence). Between the trimmed V and J ends, which lost 5 bases and 4 bases, there was a span of 6 bases. As DNA, the CDR3 is TGTGCCAGCAGTGGGGAGTACAATGAGCAGTTCTTC. It encodes CASSGEYNEQFF.

This clone has just a few counts. The chain joins TRBV21-1 to TRBJ1-5; TRBD1, the table's D call, lacks a check against the DNA. TRBV21-1 corresponds to a pseudogene. CDR3 length: 21 residues. CDR3 sequence reads: CASSKVRTGTGGRNSNQPQHF. The DNA of the CDR3 is TGTGCCAGCAGCAAAGTTAGAACCGGGACAGGGGGCCGCAATAGCAATCAGCCCCAGCATTTT.

The chain is built from TRBV2 and TRBJ1-4; D is unclear. Trimming pared 3 bases from V and 0 bases from J, leaving 8 bases between. Germline V gene lookup returns CDR1 SNHLY and CDR2 FYNNEI. The CDR3 spans 15 residues. CDR3 nucleotides: TGTGCCAGCAGTGATACCGGAGCAACTAATGAAAAACTGTTTTTT. Amino acid sequence: CASSDTGATNEKLFF.

The V call is TRBV2, the J call TRBJ1-5; TRBD1 is a possible D gene (5 bases). V gave up 4 bases and J gave up 0 bases, with 7 bases separating them. CDR3 length: 14 residues. Per germline, CDR1 SNHLY and CDR2 FYNNEI. The CDR3 sequence: CASSAGISNQPQHF. The CDR3, as DNA: TGTGCCAGCAGTGCAGGGATTAGCAATCAGCCCCAGCATTTT.

V is TRBV2 and J is TRBJ2-1, with D maybe TRBD2 (7 bases). This CDR3 spans 10 amino acids. Germline values: CDR1 SNHLY, CDR2 FYNNEI. The ends were cut back, 7 bases at V and 10 bases at J, with 8 bases in the middle. CDR3 protein: CASTGGEQFF. CDR3 in DNA: TGTGCCAGCACGGGGGGCGAGCAGTTCTTC.

The chain recombines TRBV25-1 with TRBJ1-6; D gene unclear. The germline V gene has CDR1 MGHDK and CDR2 SYGVNS. The ends were cut back, 4 bases at V and 11 bases at J, with 15 bases in the middle. This CDR3 is 14 amino acids long. This chain's CDR3 is CASSGFGDRAPLHF. The CDR3 nucleotides are TGTGCCAGCAGTGGTTTCGGGGATCGGGCACCCCTCCACTTT.

The chain joins TRBV19 to TRBJ2-3, with D unclear. The V gene's germline CDR1 is LNHDA and CDR2 SQIVND (reference sequence). The V and J ends lost 7 bases and 5 bases respectively, with 7 bases between them. This CDR3 is 11 amino acids long. This chain's CDR3 is CASNNEDTQYF. CDR3 bases: TGTGCCAGTAACAATGAAGATACGCAGTATTTT.

The chain carries TRBV5-1 and TRBJ1-2; TRBD1 is a possible D gene (5 bases). The CDR3 covers 14 residues. In germline, CDR1 is SGHRS, CDR2 YFSETQ. V shed 0 bases and J shed 5 bases, with 11 bases lying between them. CDR3 DNA: TGCGCCAGCAGCTTGGGGGGCCTGGGATATGGCTACACCTTC. Its translation is CASSLGGLGYGYTF. Full variable domain (rest looked up from reference TRBV5-1 and TRBJ1-2): KAGVTQTPRYLIKTRGQQVTLSCSPISGHRSVSWYQQTPGQGLQFLFEYFSETQRNKGNFPGRFSGRQFSNSRSEMNVSTLELGDSALYLCASSLGGLGYGYTFGSGTRLTVV.

The count of this clone is one. The rearrangement links TRBV12-5 to TRBJ2-5; 9 bases fit TRBD2. Germline-derived CDR1 and CDR2 are LGHNT and FRNRAP. The V gene end was trimmed by 6 bases and the J gene end by 7 bases; junction bases not matched to a gene: 3. This CDR3 is 12 amino acids long. For the CDR3, the DNA is TGTGCTAGTGGATCGACTAGCGGGACCCAGTACTTC. This encodes CASGSTSGTQYF.

This clone was counted once. The J gene is TRBJ1-2, the V gene TRBV7-6; 7 bases are shared with TRBD1. V lost 5 bases, J lost 0 bases, and 9 bases stayed unmatched. CDR1 is SGHVS, CDR2 FNYEAQ, per germline. The CDR3 covers 16 residues. CDR3 bases: TGTGCCAGCAGCATGACAGGGCTGGGAGCTAACTATGGCTACACCTTC. This sequence encodes CASSMTGLGANYGYTF.